This entry lists 19 T cell receptor beta chains sequenced from one sample in a study of radiation and T cells in renal cell carcinoma. Repertoires were generated with immunoSEQ multiplex PCR, while TCRdb's copy carries only in-frame clones and drops some. This table holds about 95,000 clones, 75% to 90% found once. The time point denotes: baseline pretreatment blood. The treatment denotes: 15 Gy SBRT to primary tumor, nephrectomy 4 weeks later. The sequences come from blood, collected from a patient whose treatment included radiotherapy and nephrectomy. The receptors were gathered from a man aged 45 to 65 with renal cell carcinoma.

CDR3 bases: TGTGCCAGCAGTTACTCGTACAGGGGGACAGATACGCAGTATTTT. Translated, it gives CASSYSYRGTDTQYF. This chain uses TRBV6-5 with TRBJ2-3; 8 bases map to TRBD1. The CDR3 loop spans 15 amino acids. With 0 bases clipped from V and 3 bases from J, the junction kept 2 bases outside the gene matches. The germline gives CDR1 MNHEY, CDR2 SVGAGI.

The chain is built from TRBV6-6 and TRBJ2-7; D may match TRBD1 or TRBD2 (6 bases each). V was pared by 4 bases and J by 4 bases, with 14 bases between. The CDR3 has 14 amino acids. CDR1 MNHNY and CDR2 SVGAGI come from the germline V gene (reference sequence). DNA for the CDR3: TGTGCCAGCAGTTTCAATATAGGGGGGTACGAGCAGTACTTC. Translated, it gives CASSFNIGGYEQYF.

This clone was observed a few times. CDR3 DNA sequence: TGTGCCAGCAGCTCACAGAGTGCGGCGGGGGCCCTCACAGATACGCAGTATTTT. This codes for CASSSQSAAGALTDTQYF. The chain employs TRBV5-8 and TRBJ2-3; possible D gene TRBD2, 7 bases. The CDR3 consists of 18 residues. The germline V gene has CDR1 SGHTS and CDR2 YDEGEE. The ends were cut back, 3 bases at V and 2 bases at J, with 22 bases in the middle.

This chain connects TRBV7-3 to TRBJ2-6; D is perhaps TRBD1 (5 bases). Germline loops: CDR1 SGHTA, CDR2 FQGTGA. Trimming removed 2 bases from V and 0 bases from J, with 8 bases in between. The CDR3 is 16 residues long. The CDR3: CASSLGAASGANVLTF. The CDR3 DNA is TGTGCCAGCAGCTTAGGGGCCGCCTCTGGGGCCAACGTCCTGACTTTC.

The V call is TRBV5-1, the J call TRBJ2-1; TRBD2 matches at 13 bases. The CDR3 has 15 residues. Germline V gene data show CDR1 as SGHRS and CDR2 as YFSETQ. V dropped 5 bases and J dropped 7; count of bases not matched to a gene: 6. The CDR3 DNA reads as TGCGCCAGCAGTCTCGGACTAGCGGGAGTGAATGAGCAGTTCTTC. This translates into CASSLGLAGVNEQFF.

The rearrangement uses TRBV9 and TRBJ2-7; possible D gene TRBD2, 6 bases. Trimming took 4 bases from V and 6 from J, leaving 20 bases between them. Per germline, CDR1 SGDLS and CDR2 YYNGEE. This CDR3 region has 15 residues. CDR3 nucleotide sequence: TGTGCCAGCAGCCCGACCGGATGGGGGGAAAGCGAGCAGTACTTC. Protein sequence: CASSPTGWGESEQYF.

The rearrangement uses TRBV19 and TRBJ2-5; D is unclear. The CDR3 contains 14 residues. CDR1 is LNHDA, CDR2 SQIVND, per germline (reference sequence). Deletions cut 2 bases from V and 2 bases from J, with 9 bases between. The CDR3 nucleotides read TGTGCCAGTAGTATAAGCAGCGTTCAAGAGACCCAGTACTTC. Protein product: CASSISSVQETQYF. The entire variable domain, with the rest obtained from reference TRBV19 and TRBJ2-5, is as follows: DGGITQSPKYLFRKEGQNVTLSCEQNLNHDAMYWYRQDPGQGLRLIYYSQIVNDFQKGDIAEGYSVSREKKESFPLTVTSAQKNPTAFYLCASSISSVQETQYFGPGTRLLVL.

This rearrangement joins TRBV5-6 to TRBJ1-2; no clear D. Germline lookup yields CDR1 SGHDT and CDR2 YYEEEE. This CDR3 spans 15 amino acids. V was clipped by 0 bases and J by 4 bases, with 13 bases between them. This chain's CDR3 is CASSLVRVRGYGYTF. CDR3 nucleotide sequence: TGTGCCAGCAGCTTGGTAAGGGTGCGAGGCTATGGCTACACCTTC.

The CDR3: CASSYRTDTQYF. Written as DNA, the CDR3 is TGTGCCAGTAGTTATCGGACAGATACGCAGTATTTT. The rearrangement links TRBV19 to TRBJ2-3; D ambiguous. From germline, CDR1 is LNHDA and CDR2 SQIVND (reference sequence). V was clipped by 5 bases and J by 3 bases, with 6 bases between them. This CDR3 spans 12 amino acids.

This chain joins TRBV2 and TRBJ1-1; 8 bases are shared with TRBD1. The CDR3 spans 14 residues. CDR1 and CDR2 from the germline V gene are SNHLY and FYNNEI. Losses at the gene ends were 6 bases for V and 2 bases for J; bases not matched to a gene: 5. CDR3 coding DNA: TGTGCCAGCAGGCGTCAGGGGGCAAACACTGAAGCTTTCTTT. Amino acid sequence: CASRRQGANTEAFF.

This chain connects TRBV6-1 to TRBJ1-2; D ambiguous. The CDR3 length is 13 residues. V was trimmed by 2 bases and J by 7 bases, leaving 11 bases between them. Germline V lookup: CDR1 MNHNS, CDR2 SASEGT. The CDR3 DNA is TGTGCCAGCAGTGAATTTCCGGAACGTGGCTACACCTTC. It specifies CASSEFPERGYTF.

The V and J genes are TRBV19 and TRBJ2-1, with a tentative D call TRBD2 (6 bases). CDR1 LNHDA and CDR2 SQIVND come from the germline V gene (reference sequence). Trimming shortened V by 3 bases and J by 0 bases, and 9 bases separated the two germline ends. The CDR3 covers 15 residues. The chain's CDR3 is CASSIGGISYNEQFF. CDR3 nucleotides: TGTGCCAGTAGTATTGGCGGGATCTCCTACAATGAGCAGTTCTTC.

This chain joins TRBV5-6 and TRBJ1-1; D call uncertain. This CDR3 region has 15 residues. Between the trimmed V and J ends, which lost 0 bases and 3 bases, there was a span of 12 bases. CDR1 SGHDT and CDR2 YYEEEE come from the germline V gene. CDR3 DNA sequence: TGTGCCAGCAGCTTGGGTCCCCAGACCCACACTGAAGCTTTCTTT. Protein: CASSLGPQTHTEAFF. Together with reference TRBV5-6 and TRBJ1-1, the CDR3 gives the full variable domain: DAGVTQSPTHLIKTRGQQVTLRCSPKSGHDTVSWYQQALGQGPQFIFQYYEEEERQRGNFPDRFSGHQFPNYSSELNVNALLLGDSALYLCASSLGPQTHTEAFFGQGTRLTVV.

CDR3 sequence (DNA): TGTGCCAGCAGCCTAAACTGGAATCAGCCCCAGCATTTT. It yields the protein CASSLNWNQPQHF. The chain joins TRBV7-9 to TRBJ1-5; D unresolved. The CDR3 is made up of 13 amino acids. With 5 bases removed from V and 4 bases from J, the gap between germline ends came to 9 bases. The V gene's germline CDR1 is SEHNR and CDR2 FQNEAQ (reference sequence).

The chain joins TRBV5-5 to TRBJ2-3, with 10 nucleotides matching TRBD2. V gave up 3 bases and J gave up 1 base; unmatched junction bases: 5. This CDR3 has 16 amino acids. Germline V gene sequence: CDR1 SGHKS, CDR2 YYEKEE (reference sequence). CDR3 region: CASSSLAGVGTDTQYF. The CDR3 DNA reads TGTGCCAGCAGCTCTCTAGCGGGGGTGGGCACAGATACGCAGTATTTT.

The rearrangement links TRBV11-2 to TRBJ2-2, with 7 bases aligning to TRBD1. This CDR3 comprises 16 residues. J was trimmed by 6 bases and V by 0 bases; bases with no gene match: 7. Germline V CDR1 and CDR2: SGHAT, FQNNGV. The CDR3 nucleotides read TGTGCCAGCAGCTTAGAGTGGGCAGGGGGTCCCGGGGAGCTGTTTTTT. It is translated as CASSLEWAGGPGELFF. Full variable domain (missing parts from reference TRBV11-2 and TRBJ2-2): EAGVAQSPRYKIIEKRQSVAFWCNPISGHATLYWYQQILGQGPKLLIQFQNNGVVDDSQLPKDRFSAERLKGVDSTLKIQPAKLEDSAVYLCASSLEWAGGPGELFFGEGSRLTVL.

V is TRBV30 and J is TRBJ1-2; D not resolved. The CDR3 is 11 residues long. Germline V lookup: CDR1 GTSNPN, CDR2 SVGIG (reference sequence). Deletions cut 5 bases from V and 8 bases from J, with 12 bases between. CDR3 loop: CAWRTPRGYTF. CDR3 coding DNA: TGTGCCTGGCGAACCCCGAGGGGCTACACCTTC.

This chain uses TRBV6-5 with TRBJ1-1; D remains ambiguous. Germline CDR1 MNHEY, CDR2 SVGAGI. This CDR3 region has 13 residues. Trimming took off 7 bases at V and 0 bases at J, with 9 bases between the two ends. This CDR3 reads CASTSFLNTEAFF. The CDR3 bases are TGTGCCAGCACCTCTTTTTTGAACACTGAAGCTTTCTTT.

V and J are TRBV5-4 and TRBJ2-7, with 7 nucleotides matching TRBD2. Trimming cost V 4 bases and J 2 bases; bases outside gene matches: 12. Germline V gives CDR1 SGHNT, CDR2 YYREEE (reference sequence). The CDR3 has 16 amino acids. CDR3 region: CASSSGIKRGPYEQYF. The CDR3 nucleotides read TGTGCCAGCAGCAGTGGAATCAAGCGGGGCCCCTACGAGCAGTACTTC.